This T cell receptor beta chain stems from a study of OX40 agonist ivuxolimab in advanced cancers. The CDR3 has 13 amino acids. The V and J ends lost 5 bases and 1 base respectively, with 9 bases between them. Looked up from germline, CDR1 is ENHRY and CDR2 is SYGVKD. The repertoire was sequenced with immunoSEQ multiplex PCR; TCRdb's copy has only in-frame clones and lacks some. The table lists around 140,000 clones, 90% of them singletons. The source of this sequence is an adult with an advanced solid tumor such as melanoma, head and neck, liver or kidney cancer. This specimen consisted of CD4+ or CD8+ T cells sorted from blood, obtained in a trial of the OX40 agonist ivuxolimab. This chain uses TRBV10-3 with TRBJ2-7; D unclear. CDR3 region: CAISSHDSYEQYF. CDR3 nucleotides: TGTGCCATCAGTTCTCATGATTCCTACGAGCAGTACTTC.